This T cell receptor beta chain appears in the sequencing data of a study of T-cell reconstitution after alpha-beta-depleted transplantation in children. CDR1 and CDR2 (germline): DFQATT, SNEGSKA (reference sequence). CDR3 size: 13 residues. The ends were cut back, 4 bases at V and 1 base at J, with 10 bases in the middle. This clonotype was counted many times. For TCRbeta, the library was prepared with unique molecular identifiers. One entry per CDR3 protein, called by TCRdb with MiXCR from the PCR reads. This table has about 610,000 distinct CDR3 sequences, under 12% appearing once. Specimen: PBMCs from the stem cell graft donor, collected from the stem cell graft. This receptor was obtained from a human donor who donated a stem cell graft to a child with acute myeloid leukemia. V is TRBV20-1 and J is TRBJ2-5; D gene unclear. The chain's CDR3 is CSAIETSQETQYF. CDR3 sequence (DNA): TGCAGTGCTATAGAGACCAGCCAAGAGACCCAGTACTTC.